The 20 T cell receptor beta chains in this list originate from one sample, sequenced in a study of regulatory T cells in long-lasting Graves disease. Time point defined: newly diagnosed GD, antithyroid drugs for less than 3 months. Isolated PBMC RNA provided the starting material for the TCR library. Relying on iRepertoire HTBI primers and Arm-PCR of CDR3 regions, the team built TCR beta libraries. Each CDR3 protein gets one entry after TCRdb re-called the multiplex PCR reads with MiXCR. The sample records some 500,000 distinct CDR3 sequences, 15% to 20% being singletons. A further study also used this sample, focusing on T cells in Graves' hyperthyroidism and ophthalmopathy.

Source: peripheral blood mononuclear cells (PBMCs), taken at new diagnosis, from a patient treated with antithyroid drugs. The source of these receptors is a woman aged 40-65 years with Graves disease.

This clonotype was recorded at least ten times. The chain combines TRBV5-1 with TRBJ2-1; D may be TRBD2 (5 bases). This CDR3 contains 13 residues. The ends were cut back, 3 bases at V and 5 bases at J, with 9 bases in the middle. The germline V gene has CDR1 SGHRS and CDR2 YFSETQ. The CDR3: CASSSEGHNEQFF. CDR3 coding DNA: TGCGCCAGCAGCTCCGAGGGCCACAATGAGCAGTTCTTC.

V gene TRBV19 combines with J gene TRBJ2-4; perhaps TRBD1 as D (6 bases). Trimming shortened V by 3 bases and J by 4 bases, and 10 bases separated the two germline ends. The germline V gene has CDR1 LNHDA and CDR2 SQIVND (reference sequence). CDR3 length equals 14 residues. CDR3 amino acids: CASSMGTQKNIQYF. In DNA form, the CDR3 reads TGTGCCAGTAGTATGGGGACACAGAAAAACATTCAGTACTTC.

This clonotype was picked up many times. CDR3 residues: CASSEVYPMNTEAFF. In nucleotides, the CDR3 is TGTGCCAGCAGTGAGGTCTATCCGATGAACACTGAAGCTTTCTTT. The chain joins TRBV25-1 to TRBJ1-1; D call uncertain. Looked up from germline, CDR1 is MGHDK and CDR2 is SYGVNS. Between the trimmed V and J ends, which lost 3 bases and 0 bases, there was a span of 11 bases. This CDR3 is built from 15 residues.

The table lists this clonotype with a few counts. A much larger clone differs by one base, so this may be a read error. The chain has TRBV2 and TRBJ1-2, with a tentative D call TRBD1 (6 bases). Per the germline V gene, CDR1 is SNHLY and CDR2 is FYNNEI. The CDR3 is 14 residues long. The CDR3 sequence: CASSETQGLSGHTF. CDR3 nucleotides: TGTGCCAGCAGTGAAACCCAGGGGCTAAGTGGCCACACCTTC.

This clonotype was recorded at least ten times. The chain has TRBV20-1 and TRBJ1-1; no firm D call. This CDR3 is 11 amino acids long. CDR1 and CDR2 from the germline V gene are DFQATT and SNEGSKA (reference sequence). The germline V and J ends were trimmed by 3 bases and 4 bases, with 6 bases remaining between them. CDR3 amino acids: CSASWGTEAFF. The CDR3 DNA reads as TGCAGTGCTAGTTGGGGCACTGAAGCTTTCTTT.

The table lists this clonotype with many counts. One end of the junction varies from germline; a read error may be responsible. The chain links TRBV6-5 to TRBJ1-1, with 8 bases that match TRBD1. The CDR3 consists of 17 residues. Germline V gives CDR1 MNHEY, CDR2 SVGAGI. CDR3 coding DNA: TGTGCCAGCACTTACCCCGACAGGGGTAATTGGGACACTGAAGCTTTCTTT. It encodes CASTYPDRGNWDTEAFF.

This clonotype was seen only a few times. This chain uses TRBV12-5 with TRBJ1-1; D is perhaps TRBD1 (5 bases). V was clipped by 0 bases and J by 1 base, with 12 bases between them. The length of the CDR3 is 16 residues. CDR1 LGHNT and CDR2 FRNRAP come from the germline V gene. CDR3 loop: CASGLVHGAANTEAFF. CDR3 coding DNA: TGTGCTAGTGGTTTGGTACACGGGGCGGCGAACACTGAAGCTTTCTTT. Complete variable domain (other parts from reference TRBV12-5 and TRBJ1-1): DARVTQTPRHKVTEMGQEVTMRCQPILGHNTVFWYRQTMMQGLELLAYFRNRAPLDDSGMPKDRFSAEMPDATLATLKIQPSEPRDSAVYFCASGLVHGAANTEAFFGQGTRLTVV.

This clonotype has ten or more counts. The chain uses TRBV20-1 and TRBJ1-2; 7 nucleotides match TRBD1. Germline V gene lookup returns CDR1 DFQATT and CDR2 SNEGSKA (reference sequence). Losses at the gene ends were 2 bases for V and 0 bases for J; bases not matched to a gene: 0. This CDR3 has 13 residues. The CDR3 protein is CSARQGANYGYTF. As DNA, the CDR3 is TGCAGTGCTAGACAGGGGGCTAACTATGGCTACACCTTC.

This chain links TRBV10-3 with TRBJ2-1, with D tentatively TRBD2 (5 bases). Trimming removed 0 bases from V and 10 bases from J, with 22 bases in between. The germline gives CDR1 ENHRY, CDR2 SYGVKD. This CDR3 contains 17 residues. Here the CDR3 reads CAISESPREALGLEQFF. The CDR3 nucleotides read TGTGCCATCAGTGAGTCCCCCCGGGAAGCTCTGGGCCTCGAGCAGTTCTTC.

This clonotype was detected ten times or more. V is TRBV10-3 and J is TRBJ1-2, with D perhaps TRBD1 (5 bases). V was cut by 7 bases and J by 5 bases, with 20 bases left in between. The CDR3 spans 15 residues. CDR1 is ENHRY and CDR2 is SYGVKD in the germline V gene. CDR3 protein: CAIKDTPEATYGYTF. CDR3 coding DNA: TGTGCCATCAAGGACACCCCCGAAGCAACATATGGCTACACCTTC.

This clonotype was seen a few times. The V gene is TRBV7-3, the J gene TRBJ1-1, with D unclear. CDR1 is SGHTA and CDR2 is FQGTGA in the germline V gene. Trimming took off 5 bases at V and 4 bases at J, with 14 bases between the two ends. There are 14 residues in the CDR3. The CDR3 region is CASSPDPIGTEAFF. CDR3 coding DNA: TGTGCCAGCAGCCCGGACCCCATTGGCACTGAAGCTTTCTTT.

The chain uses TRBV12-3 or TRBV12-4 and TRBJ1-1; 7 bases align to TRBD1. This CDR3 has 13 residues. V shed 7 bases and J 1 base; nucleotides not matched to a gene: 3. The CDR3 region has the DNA TGTGCCAGCACCAGGGGGAAGAACACTGAAGCTTTCTTT. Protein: CASTRGKNTEAFF.

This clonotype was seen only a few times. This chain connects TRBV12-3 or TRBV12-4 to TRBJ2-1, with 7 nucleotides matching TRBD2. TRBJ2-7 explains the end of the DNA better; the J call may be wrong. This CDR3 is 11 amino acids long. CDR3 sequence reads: CASSLGTIQYF. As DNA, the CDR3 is TGTGCCAGCAGTTTGGGGACTATACAGTACTTC.

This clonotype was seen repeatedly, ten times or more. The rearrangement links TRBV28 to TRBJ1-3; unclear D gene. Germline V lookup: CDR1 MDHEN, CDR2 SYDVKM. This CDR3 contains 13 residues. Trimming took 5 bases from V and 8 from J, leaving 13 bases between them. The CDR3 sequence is CASSLLQRHTIYF. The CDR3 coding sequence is TGTGCCAGCAGTCTCCTACAGAGGCACACCATATATTTT.

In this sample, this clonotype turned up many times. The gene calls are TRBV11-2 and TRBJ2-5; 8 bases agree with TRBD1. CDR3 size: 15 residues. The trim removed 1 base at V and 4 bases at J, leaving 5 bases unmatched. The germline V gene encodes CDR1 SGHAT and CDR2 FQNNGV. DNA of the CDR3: TGTGCCAGCAGCTTAGCGACAGGGGTCGGAGAGACCCAGTACTTC. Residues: CASSLATGVGETQYF.

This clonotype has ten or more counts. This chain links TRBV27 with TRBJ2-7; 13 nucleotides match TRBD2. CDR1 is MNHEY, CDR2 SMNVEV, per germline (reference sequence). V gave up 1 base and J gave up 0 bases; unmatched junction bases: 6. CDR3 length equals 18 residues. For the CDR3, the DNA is TGTGCCAGCAGTTTATATGGACTAGCGGGGGACCCCTCCTACGAGCAGTACTTC. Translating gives CASSLYGLAGDPSYEQYF.

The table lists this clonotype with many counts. The CDR3 is CASSPTTTALTEAFF. DNA for the CDR3: TGCGCCAGCAGCCCCACCACCACAGCACTCACTGAAGCTTTCTTT. This chain joins TRBV5-1 and TRBJ1-1; D gene unclear. Trimming stripped 4 bases from V and 4 bases from J, with 17 bases between. From germline, CDR1 is SGHRS and CDR2 YFSETQ. The CDR3 is 15 residues long.

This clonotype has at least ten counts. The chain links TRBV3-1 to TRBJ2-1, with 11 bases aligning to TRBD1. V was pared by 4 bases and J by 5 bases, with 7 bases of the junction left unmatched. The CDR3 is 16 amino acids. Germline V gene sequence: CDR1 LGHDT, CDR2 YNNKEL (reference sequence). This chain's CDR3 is CASSPRGGQGDNEQFF. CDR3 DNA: TGTGCCAGCAGCCCTAGGGGGGGACAGGGGGACAATGAGCAGTTCTTC.

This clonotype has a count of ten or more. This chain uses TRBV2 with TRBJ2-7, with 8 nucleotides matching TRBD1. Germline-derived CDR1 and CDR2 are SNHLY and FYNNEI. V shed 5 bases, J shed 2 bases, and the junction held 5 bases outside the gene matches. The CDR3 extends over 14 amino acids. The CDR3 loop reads CASSWTGKPYEQYF. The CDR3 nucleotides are TGTGCCAGCAGTTGGACAGGGAAGCCCTACGAGCAGTACTTC.

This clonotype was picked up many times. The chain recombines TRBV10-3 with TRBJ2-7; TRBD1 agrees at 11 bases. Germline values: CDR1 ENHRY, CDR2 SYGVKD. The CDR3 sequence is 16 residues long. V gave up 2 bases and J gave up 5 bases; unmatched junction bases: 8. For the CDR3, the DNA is TGTGCCATCAGTGAGCGGGGGACAGGGGGGCAAGACGAGCAGTACTTC. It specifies CAISERGTGGQDEQYF.